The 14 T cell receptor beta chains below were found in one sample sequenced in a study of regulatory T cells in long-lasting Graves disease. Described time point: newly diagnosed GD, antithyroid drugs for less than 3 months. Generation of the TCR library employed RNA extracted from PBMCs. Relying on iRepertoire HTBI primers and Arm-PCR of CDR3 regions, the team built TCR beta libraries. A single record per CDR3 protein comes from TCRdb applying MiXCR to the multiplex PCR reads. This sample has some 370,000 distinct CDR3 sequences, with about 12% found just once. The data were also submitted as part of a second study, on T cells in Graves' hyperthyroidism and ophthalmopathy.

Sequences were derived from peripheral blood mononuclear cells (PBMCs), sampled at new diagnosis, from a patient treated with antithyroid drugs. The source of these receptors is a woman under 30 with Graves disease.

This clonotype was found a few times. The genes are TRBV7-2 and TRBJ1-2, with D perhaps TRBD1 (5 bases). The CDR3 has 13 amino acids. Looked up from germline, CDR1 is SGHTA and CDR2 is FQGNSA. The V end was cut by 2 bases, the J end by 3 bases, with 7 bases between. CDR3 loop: CASSLSGYYGYTF. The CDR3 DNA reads TGTGCCAGCAGCTTATCAGGGTACTATGGCTACACCTTC.

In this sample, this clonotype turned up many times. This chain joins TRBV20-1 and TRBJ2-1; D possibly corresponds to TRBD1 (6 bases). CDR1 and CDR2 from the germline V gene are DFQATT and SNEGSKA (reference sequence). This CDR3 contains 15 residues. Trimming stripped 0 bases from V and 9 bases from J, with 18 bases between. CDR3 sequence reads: CSARDLQGGKGEQFF. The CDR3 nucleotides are TGCAGTGCTAGAGATTTACAGGGTGGGAAAGGTGAGCAGTTCTTC.

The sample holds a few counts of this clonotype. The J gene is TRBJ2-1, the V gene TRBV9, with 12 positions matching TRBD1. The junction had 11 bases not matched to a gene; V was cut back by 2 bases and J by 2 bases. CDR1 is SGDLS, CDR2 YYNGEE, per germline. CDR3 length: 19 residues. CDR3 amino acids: CASSVQPGTGGFAYNEQFF. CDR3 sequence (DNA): TGTGCCAGCAGCGTCCAACCCGGGACAGGGGGCTTCGCCTACAATGAGCAGTTCTTC.

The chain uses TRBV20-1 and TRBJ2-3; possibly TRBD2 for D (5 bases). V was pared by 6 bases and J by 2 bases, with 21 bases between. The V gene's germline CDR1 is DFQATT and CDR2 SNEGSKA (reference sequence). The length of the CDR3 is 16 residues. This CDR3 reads CSALSFRQRITDTQYF. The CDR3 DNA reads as TGCAGTGCCCTATCGTTTAGGCAGCGGATCACAGATACGCAGTATTTT.

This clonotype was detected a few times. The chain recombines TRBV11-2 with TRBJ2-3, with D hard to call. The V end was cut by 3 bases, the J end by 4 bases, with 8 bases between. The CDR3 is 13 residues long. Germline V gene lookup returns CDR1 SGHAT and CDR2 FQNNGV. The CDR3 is CASSFTAPDTQYF. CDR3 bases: TGTGCCAGCAGCTTCACGGCCCCAGATACGCAGTATTTT.

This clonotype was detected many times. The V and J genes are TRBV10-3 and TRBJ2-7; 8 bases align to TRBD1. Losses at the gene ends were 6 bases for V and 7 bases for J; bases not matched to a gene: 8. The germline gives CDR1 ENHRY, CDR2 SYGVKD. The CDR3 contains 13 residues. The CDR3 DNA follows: TGTGCCATCAGGGTGGGACAGGCCGAGGAGCAGTACTTC. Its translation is CAIRVGQAEEQYF.

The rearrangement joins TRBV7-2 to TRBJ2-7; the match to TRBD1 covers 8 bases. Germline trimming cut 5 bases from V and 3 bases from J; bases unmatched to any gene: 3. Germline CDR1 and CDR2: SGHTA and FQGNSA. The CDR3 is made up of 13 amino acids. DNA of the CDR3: TGTGCCAGCAGCCGGGACAGGTACTACGAGCAGTACTTC. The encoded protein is CASSRDRYYEQYF.

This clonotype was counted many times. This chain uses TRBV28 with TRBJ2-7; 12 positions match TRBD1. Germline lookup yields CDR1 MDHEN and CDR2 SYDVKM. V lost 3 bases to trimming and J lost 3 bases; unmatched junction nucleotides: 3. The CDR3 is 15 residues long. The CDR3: CASSFGTGGGYEQYF. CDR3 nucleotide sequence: TGTGCCAGCAGTTTTGGGACAGGGGGCGGCTACGAGCAGTACTTC.

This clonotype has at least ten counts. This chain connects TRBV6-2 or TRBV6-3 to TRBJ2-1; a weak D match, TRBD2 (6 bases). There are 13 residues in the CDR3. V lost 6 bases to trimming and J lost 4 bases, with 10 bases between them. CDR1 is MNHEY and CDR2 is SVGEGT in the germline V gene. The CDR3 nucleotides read TGTGCCAGCAGCGGGACTTTTTACAATGAGCAGTTCTTC. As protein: CASSGTFYNEQFF.

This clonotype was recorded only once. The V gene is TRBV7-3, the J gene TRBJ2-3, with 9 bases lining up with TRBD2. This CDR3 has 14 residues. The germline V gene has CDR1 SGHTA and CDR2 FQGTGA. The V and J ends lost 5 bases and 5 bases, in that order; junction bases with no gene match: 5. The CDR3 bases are TGTGCCAGCAGCATCAGCGGGGGGATAGATACGCAGTATTTT. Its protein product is CASSISGGIDTQYF.

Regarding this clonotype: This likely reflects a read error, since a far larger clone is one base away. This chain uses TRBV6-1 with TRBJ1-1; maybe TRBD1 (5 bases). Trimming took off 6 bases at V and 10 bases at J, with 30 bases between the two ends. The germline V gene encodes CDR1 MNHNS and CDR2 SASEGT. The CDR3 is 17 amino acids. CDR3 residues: CASSPFEGRYESVVAFF. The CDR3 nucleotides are TGTGCCAGCAGCCCTTTCGAGGGGCGGTATGAATCGGTGGTAGCTTTCTTT.

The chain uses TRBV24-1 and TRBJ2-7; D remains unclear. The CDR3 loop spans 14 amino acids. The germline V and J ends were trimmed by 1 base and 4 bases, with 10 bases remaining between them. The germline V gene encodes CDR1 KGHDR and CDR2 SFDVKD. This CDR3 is CATSDFGRPYEQYF. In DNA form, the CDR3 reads TGTGCCACCAGTGATTTTGGACGGCCTTACGAGCAGTACTTC.

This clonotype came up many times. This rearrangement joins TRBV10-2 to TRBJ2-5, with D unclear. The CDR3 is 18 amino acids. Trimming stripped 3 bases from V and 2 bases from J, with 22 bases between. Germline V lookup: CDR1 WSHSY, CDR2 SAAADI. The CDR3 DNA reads TGCGCCAGCAGTGATCCATTCGACGCAGCGAAGAGACAAGAGACCCAGTACTTC. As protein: CASSDPFDAAKRQETQYF.

The CDR3 reads CASSVPGRTYGYTF. The CDR3 DNA reads TGTGCCAGTAGTGTTCCAGGACGGACCTATGGCTACACCTTC. The V and J genes are TRBV19 and TRBJ1-2; no clear D gene. The CDR3 totals 14 residues. V was cut by 5 bases and J by 4 bases, with 14 bases left in between. CDR1 LNHDA and CDR2 SQIVND come from the germline V gene (reference sequence). The full variable domain, its missing parts supplied by reference TRBV19 and TRBJ1-2, is DGGITQSPKYLFRKEGQNVTLSCEQNLNHDAMYWYRQDPGQGLRLIYYSQIVNDFQKGDIAEGYSVSREKKESFPLTVTSAQKNPTAFYLCASSVPGRTYGYTFGSGTRLTVV.